Each of the 7 T cell receptor beta chains below was sequenced from the same sample in a study of T cell responses to AZD1222 COVID-19 vaccine. The protocol was immunoSEQ multiplex PCR, while the TCRdb copy is restricted to in-frame clones and leaves out a portion. The data show some 150,000 clones, 88% seen once. Here the sequenced sample was peripheral blood, taken on day 0 of AZD1222 vaccination. These receptors were obtained from an adult in good health.

V is TRBV20-1 and J is TRBJ2-5; D is possibly TRBD1 or TRBD2 (5 bases each). With 5 bases removed from V and 5 bases from J, the gap between germline ends came to 9 bases. The CDR3 has 11 residues. Looked up from germline, CDR1 is DFQATT and CDR2 is SNEGSKA (reference sequence). The CDR3 bases are TGCAGTGCTGAGTGGGGGGAGACCCAGTACTTC. Residues: CSAEWGETQYF.

The V and J genes are TRBV6-2 or TRBV6-3 and TRBJ2-1; TRBD2 agrees at 13 bases. This CDR3 spans 19 amino acids. V gave up 0 bases and J gave up 8 bases; unmatched junction bases: 13. Germline values: CDR1 MNHEY, CDR2 SVGEGT. This CDR3 is CASSYSIGLAGEVSDEQFF. Here the CDR3 DNA reads TGTGCCAGCAGTTACTCGATAGGACTAGCGGGAGAGGTTTCCGATGAGCAGTTCTTC.

V usage is TRBV21-1 and J usage is TRBJ1-1. TRBV21-1 is described as a pseudogene. The CDR3 is 14 amino acids. Here the CDR3 DNA reads TGTGCCAGCAGCACGGGGACGGCTATCACTGAAGCTTTCTTT. This translates into CASSTGTAITEAFF.

This clone was observed a few times. V gene TRBV4-2 combines with J gene TRBJ2-7; D perhaps matches TRBD1 (5 bases). V dropped 0 bases and J dropped 2 bases, with 14 bases sitting between them. CDR3 length equals 16 residues. CDR1 is LGHNA and CDR2 is YNFKEQ in the germline V gene. This CDR3 reads CASSQDEGVPAYEQYF. The CDR3 DNA reads as TGTGCCAGCAGCCAAGATGAAGGGGTCCCTGCCTACGAGCAGTACTTC.

In DNA form, the CDR3 reads TGTGCCACCCGAAGCGCTGGAAACACCATATATTTT. The encoded protein is CATRSAGNTIYF. The V gene is TRBV12-3 or TRBV12-4, the J gene TRBJ1-3; D remains unclear. The CDR3 runs to 12 residues. V gave up 10 bases and J gave up 2 bases, with 9 bases separating them.

The chain couples TRBV7-9 to TRBJ1-6; D possibly corresponds to TRBD1 (6 bases). Germline CDR1 is SEHNR and CDR2 is FQNEAQ (reference sequence). Trimming cost V 4 bases and J 7 bases, with 8 bases left between them. This CDR3 is 13 amino acids long. CDR3 in amino acids: CASSYRENSPLHF. CDR3 bases: TGTGCCAGCAGCTACAGGGAAAATTCACCCCTCCACTTT.

The V call is TRBV28, the J call TRBJ1-4, with no clear D. CDR3 size: 16 residues. The V end lost 4 bases, the J end lost 0 bases, and 12 bases lay between the germline ends. CDR1 is MDHEN, CDR2 SYDVKM, per germline. The CDR3 DNA reads TGTGCCAGCAGTTCGTCACTTGCCGCAACTAATGAAAAACTGTTTTTT. It translates to CASSSSLAATNEKLFF.